The 7 T cell receptor beta chains given below trace back to one sample, sequenced in a study of T cell changes during pregnancy in multiple sclerosis (dated by TCRdb to the late 2010s). The library was obtained by the immunoSEQ multiplex PCR assay. TCRdb provides this immuneACCESS table in a form limited to in-frame rearrangements. Some clones are lacking; in checked studies, under half of them reflect an unresolved V gene, and why the rest are absent is not known. The sample table shows 40,000 to 50,000 clones, and roughly 91% are seen once. Together, the top ten hold about 9% of the sample. Sample: CD8+ T cells from peripheral blood mononuclear cells, taken in the first trimester of pregnancy. The receptors here all came from a female donor with multiple sclerosis, enrolled in a pregnancy study.

The rearrangement joins TRBV6-1 to TRBJ2-7; 8 bases match TRBD2. V gave up 3 bases and J gave up 3 bases; unmatched junction bases: 7. The length of the CDR3 is 15 residues. Germline CDR1 MNHNS, CDR2 SASEGT. The CDR3 loop is CASSEPRGGLYEQYF. The CDR3 DNA reads as TGTGCCAGCAGTGAGCCTCGGGGGGGTCTCTACGAGCAGTACTTC.

The CDR3 loop reads CASQVGPGQGLPQHF. The DNA for the CDR3 is TGTGCCAGCCAGGTCGGTCCGGGACAGGGGCTGCCCCAGCATTTT. V usage is TRBV6-6 and J usage is TRBJ1-5; 10 bases map to TRBD1. Germline CDR1 MNHNY, CDR2 SVGAGI (reference sequence). The CDR3 is 15 amino acids. V lost 8 bases to trimming and J lost 9 bases; unmatched junction nucleotides: 13.

The CDR3 nucleotides read TGCGCCAGCAGCTTGGGGGACATGGGCTACGAAAAACTGTTTTTT. Its protein is CASSLGDMGYEKLFF. This rearrangement joins TRBV5-1 to TRBJ1-4, with D tentatively TRBD1 (6 bases). Trimming shortened V by 0 bases and J by 8 bases, and 14 bases separated the two germline ends. This CDR3 is 15 amino acids long. Germline CDR1 and CDR2: SGHRS and YFSETQ.

The chain has TRBV5-5 and TRBJ2-3, with TRBD1 matching over 8 bases. Losses at the gene ends were 2 bases for V and 0 bases for J; bases not matched to a gene: 11. Germline CDR1 is SGHKS and CDR2 is YYEKEE (reference sequence). The CDR3 runs 18 residues. CDR3 bases: TGTGCCAGCAGCTTCCGGGACAGGTCAGGTCCTAGCACAGATACGCAGTATTTT. Amino acids: CASSFRDRSGPSTDTQYF. The whole variable domain, remainder taken from reference TRBV5-5 and TRBJ2-3, is DAGVTQSPTHLIKTRGQQVTLRCSPISGHKSVSWYQQVLGQGPQFIFQYYEKEERGRGNFPDRFSARQFPNYSSELNVNALLLGDSALYLCASSFRDRSGPSTDTQYFGPGTRLTVL.

Worth noting for this clone: An end of the junction differs from the germline gene, which may be a read error. In the same sample, other DNA sequences code for this CDR3. This chain joins TRBV30 and TRBJ1-3, with 8 nucleotides matching TRBD1. CDR3 length: 14 amino acids. Germline V gene data show CDR1 as GTSNPN and CDR2 as SVGIG (reference sequence). The CDR3 DNA follows: TGCGCCTGGAGTATCGGGACAGGTGGAAACACCATATATTTT. The encoded protein is CAWSIGTGGNTIYF.

The chain joins TRBV13 to TRBJ2-2; a weak D match, TRBD2 (5 bases). The V gene lost 3 bases and the J gene lost 1 base, with 9 bases spanning the gap. The CDR3 runs to 15 residues. Germline CDR1 is PRHDT and CDR2 is FYEKMQ (reference sequence). CDR3 coding DNA: TGTGCCAGCAGCTTCGAGGGAGTGAACACCGGGGAGCTGTTTTTT. Its translation: CASSFEGVNTGELFF. Full variable domain (missing parts from reference TRBV13 and TRBJ2-2): AAGVIQSPRHLIKEKRETATLKCYPIPRHDTVYWYQQGPGQDPQFLISFYEKMQSDKGSIPDRFSAQQFSDYHSELNMSSLELGDSALYFCASSFEGVNTGELFFGEGSRLTVL.

This clone is a singleton in its sample. The chain carries TRBV1 and TRBJ2-1; TRBD2 is the table's D call, not checked against the DNA. TRBV1 is a recognized pseudogene. The CDR3 extends over 16 amino acids. CDR3 in DNA: TGCACCAGCAGCCAAGATCGCCTAGCGGGGGACAATGAGCAGTTCTTC. Amino acid sequence: CTSSQDRLAGDNEQFF.